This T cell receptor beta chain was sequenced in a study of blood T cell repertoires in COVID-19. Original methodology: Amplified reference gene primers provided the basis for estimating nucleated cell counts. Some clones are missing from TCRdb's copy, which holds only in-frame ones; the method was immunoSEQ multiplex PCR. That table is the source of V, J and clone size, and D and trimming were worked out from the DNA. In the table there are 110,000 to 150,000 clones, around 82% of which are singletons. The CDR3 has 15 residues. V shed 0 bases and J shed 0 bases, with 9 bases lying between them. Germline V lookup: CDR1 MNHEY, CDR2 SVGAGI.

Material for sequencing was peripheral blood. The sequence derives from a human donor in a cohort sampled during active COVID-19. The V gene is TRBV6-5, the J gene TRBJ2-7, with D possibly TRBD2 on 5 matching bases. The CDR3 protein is CASSYSWETSYEQYF. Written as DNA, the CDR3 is TGTGCCAGCAGTTACTCGTGGGAGACCTCCTACGAGCAGTACTTC.